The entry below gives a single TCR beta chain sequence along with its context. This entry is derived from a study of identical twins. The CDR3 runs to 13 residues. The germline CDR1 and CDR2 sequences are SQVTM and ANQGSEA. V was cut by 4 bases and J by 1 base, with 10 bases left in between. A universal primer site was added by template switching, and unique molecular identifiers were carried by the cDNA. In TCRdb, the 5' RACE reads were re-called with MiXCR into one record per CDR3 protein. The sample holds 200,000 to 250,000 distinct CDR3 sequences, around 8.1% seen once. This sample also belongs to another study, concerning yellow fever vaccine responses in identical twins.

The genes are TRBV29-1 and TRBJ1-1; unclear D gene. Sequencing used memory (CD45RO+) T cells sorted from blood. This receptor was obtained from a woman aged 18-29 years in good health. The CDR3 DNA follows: TGCAGCGTTGGCCTTTTGGGGAACACTGAAGCTTTCTTT. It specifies CSVGLLGNTEAFF.